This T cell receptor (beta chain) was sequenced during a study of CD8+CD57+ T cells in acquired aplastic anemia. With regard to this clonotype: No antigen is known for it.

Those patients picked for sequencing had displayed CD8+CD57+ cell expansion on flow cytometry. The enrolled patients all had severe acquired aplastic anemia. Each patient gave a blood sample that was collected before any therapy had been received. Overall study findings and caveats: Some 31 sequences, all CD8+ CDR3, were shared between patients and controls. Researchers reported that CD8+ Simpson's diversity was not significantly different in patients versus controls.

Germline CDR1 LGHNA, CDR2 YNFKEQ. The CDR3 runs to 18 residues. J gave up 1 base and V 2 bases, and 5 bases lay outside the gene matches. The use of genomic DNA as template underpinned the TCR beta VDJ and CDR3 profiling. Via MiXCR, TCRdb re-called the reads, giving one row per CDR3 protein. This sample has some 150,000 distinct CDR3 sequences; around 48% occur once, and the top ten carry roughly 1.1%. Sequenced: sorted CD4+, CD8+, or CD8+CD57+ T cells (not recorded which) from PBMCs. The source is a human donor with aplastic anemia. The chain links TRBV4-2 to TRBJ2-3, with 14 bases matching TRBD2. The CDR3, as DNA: TGTGCCAGCAGCCAAAGACTAGCGGGGGGGTGGGGCACAGATACGCAGTATTTT. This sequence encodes CASSQRLAGGWGTDTQYF.